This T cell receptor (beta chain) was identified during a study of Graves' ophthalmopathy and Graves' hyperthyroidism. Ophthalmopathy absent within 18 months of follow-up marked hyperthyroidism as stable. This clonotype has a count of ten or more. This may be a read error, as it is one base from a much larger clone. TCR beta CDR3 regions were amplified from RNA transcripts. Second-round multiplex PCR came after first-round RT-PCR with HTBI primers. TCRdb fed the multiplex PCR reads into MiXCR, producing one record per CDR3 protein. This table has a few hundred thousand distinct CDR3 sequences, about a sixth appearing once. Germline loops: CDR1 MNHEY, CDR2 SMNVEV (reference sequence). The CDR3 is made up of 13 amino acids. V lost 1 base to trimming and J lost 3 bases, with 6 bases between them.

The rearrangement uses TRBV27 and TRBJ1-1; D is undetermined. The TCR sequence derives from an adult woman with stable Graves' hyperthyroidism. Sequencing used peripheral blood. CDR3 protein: CASSLFGDTEAFF. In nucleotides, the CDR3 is TGTGCCAGCAGTTTATTTGGGGACACTGAAGCTTTCTTT.